The rows below give T cell receptor beta chains drawn from one sample of a study of T cells in tuberculosis. Measured with immunoSEQ multiplex PCR; TCRdb has only the in-frame clones, and not every one. Of about 59,000 clones in the sample, approximately 81% are singletons; the top ten hold roughly 12%. Input material: CD1b-GMM tetramer-negative cells sorted from PBMCs. These receptors came from an adult woman with latent tuberculosis. Both conserved end residues are part of each CDR3. D genes are given only for firm matches. Clone size appears in some rows only: once, few, many, or a class for an expanded clone.

clone_size	v_call	d_call	j_call	cdr3_aa	cdr3_nt
NA	TRBV19	TRBD1	TRBJ1-1	CASSMHTGALNTEAFF	TGTGCCAGTAGTATGCATACAGGGGCGCTGAACACTGAAGCTTTCTTT
NA	TRBV6-5	NA	TRBJ2-5	CASSPLRDSVGQYF	TGTGCCAGCAGTCCACTCCGGGACTCCGTAGGGCAGTACTTC
NA	TRBV9	NA	TRBJ2-3	CASSVEGGAVTDTQYF	TGTGCCAGCAGCGTAGAAGGGGGGGCCGTCACAGATACGCAGTATTTT
NA	TRBV5-4	NA	TRBJ2-5	CASSLGPLGGRETQYF	TGTGCCAGCAGCTTGGGTCCCCTTGGGGGGAGGGAGACCCAGTACTTC
NA	TRBV18	TRBD1	TRBJ2-2	CASSRQGANTGELFF	TGTGCCAGCTCGCGACAGGGGGCGAACACCGGGGAGCTGTTTTTT
NA	TRBV10-2	NA	TRBJ1-4	CASSGSGATRYEKLFF	TGCGCCAGCAGTGGATCTGGGGCCACAAGATATGAAAAACTGTTTTTT
few	TRBV6-5	TRBD2	TRBJ2-7	CASKLAGNTYEQYF	TGTGCCAGCAAACTAGCGGGGAATACCTACGAGCAGTACTTC
NA	TRBV7-9	TRBD1	TRBJ2-7	CASSGDRGFDEQYF	TGTGCCAGCAGCGGGGACAGGGGGTTTGACGAGCAGTACTTC
NA	TRBV19	NA	TRBJ1-5	CASSINNQGNQPQHF	TGTGCCAGTAGTATTAACAACCAGGGCAATCAGCCCCAGCATTTT
NA	TRBV9	TRBD2	TRBJ2-1	CASSVGSTSAQSYNEQFF	TGTGCCAGCAGCGTAGGCTCGACTAGCGCGCAATCCTACAATGAGCAGTTCTTC
NA	TRBV5-1	NA	TRBJ2-4	CASTKGGENIQYF	TGCGCCAGCACCAAAGGGGGTGAAAACATTCAGTACTTC
NA	TRBV28	NA	TRBJ1-2	CAISLYGQGGYTF	TGTGCCATCTCTTTATATGGCCAAGGAGGGTACACCTTC
few	TRBV2	TRBD2	TRBJ2-1	CASSSERGAYNEQFF	TGTGCCAGCAGTTCGGAGCGGGGCGCCTACAATGAGCAGTTCTTC
NA	TRBV7-9	TRBD1	TRBJ1-1	CASSHNRGYAFF	TGTGCCAGCAGCCACAACAGGGGGTACGCTTTCTTT
NA	TRBV10-2	TRBD1	TRBJ1-2	CASTPGGQGPSF	TGCGCCAGCACCCCCGGGGGACAGGGGCCCAGCTTC
NA	TRBV4-1	TRBD2	TRBJ2-1	CASSQVGGAGEQFF	TGCGCCAGCAGCCAGGTCGGGGGGGCAGGTGAGCAGTTCTTC
NA	TRBV19	NA	TRBJ2-7	CASSMGGAGPSYEQYF	TGTGCCAGTAGTATGGGGGGGGCAGGGCCGAGCTACGAGCAGTACTTC
NA	TRBV5-1	TRBD2	TRBJ2-1	CASSGLAGGNEQFF	TGCGCCAGCAGCGGTCTAGCCGGGGGGAATGAGCAGTTCTTC
few	TRBV2	TRBD1	TRBJ1-1	CASRKGQPNTEAFF	TGTGCCAGCAGGAAGGGACAGCCGAACACTGAAGCTTTCTTT
NA	TRBV6-1	TRBD2	TRBJ2-7	CASSVESGRREQYF	TGTGCCAGCAGTGTTGAGAGCGGGAGGAGGGAGCAGTACTTC
NA	TRBV5-4	NA	TRBJ2-2	CASSPGNTGELFF	TGTGCCAGCAGCCCGGGGAACACCGGGGAGCTGTTTTTT
NA	TRBV2	TRBD1	TRBJ2-3	CASLLDRGVADTQYF	TGTGCCAGCTTATTGGACAGGGGTGTTGCAGATACGCAGTATTTT
NA	TRBV29-1	TRBD1	TRBJ1-3	CSVPPSGGDRCGNTIYF	TGCAGCGTACCTCCTTCTGGGGGGGACAGGTGTGGAAACACCATATATTTT
once	TRBV14	NA	TRBJ2-7	CASSQYGSGSSYEQYF	TGTGCCAGCAGCCAATACGGGAGCGGATCCTCCTACGAGCAGTACTTC
NA	TRBV29-1	TRBD1	TRBJ2-1	CSVPGQGADEQFF	TGCAGCGTTCCCGGACAGGGGGCGGATGAGCAGTTCTTC
NA	TRBV5-6	TRBD1	TRBJ2-7	CASSPYFPGQSYEQYF	TGTGCCAGCAGCCCGTATTTCCCGGGACAGAGCTACGAGCAGTACTTC
NA	TRBV4-1	TRBD2	TRBJ2-7	CASSLSGAYEQYF	TGCGCCAGCAGCCTTAGCGGGGCGTACGAGCAGTACTTC
NA	TRBV28	TRBD2	TRBJ2-7	CASSLYLAGREQYF	TGTGCCAGCAGTTTATACTTAGCGGGACGCGAGCAGTACTTC
NA	TRBV4-3	TRBD1	TRBJ2-7	CASSTGQGSSYEQYF	TGCGCCAGCAGCACCGGACAGGGTAGCTCCTACGAGCAGTACTTC
once	TRBV28	TRBD1	TRBJ1-5	CASSPIQGFGNQPQHF	TGTGCCAGCAGCCCCATACAGGGGTTCGGCAATCAGCCCCAGCATTTT
once	TRBV7-3	TRBD2	TRBJ2-3	CASSFGGSVTDTQYF	TGTGCCAGCAGCTTCGGCGGGAGCGTAACAGATACGCAGTATTTT
NA	TRBV27	TRBD2	TRBJ2-1	CATGLASSSYNEQFF	TGTGCCACCGGACTAGCGTCGAGCTCCTACAATGAGCAGTTCTTC
once	TRBV5-1	TRBD2	TRBJ2-1	CASTSSGGRYNEQFF	TGCGCCAGCACCTCTAGCGGGGGGCGCTACAATGAGCAGTTCTTC
once	TRBV5-6	TRBD1	TRBJ1-6	CASSRDRGRGNSPLHF	TGTGCCAGCAGCCGGGACAGGGGGAGAGGGAATTCACCCCTCCACTTT
few	TRBV10-2	TRBD2	TRBJ2-7	CASSESTSGPYEQYF	TGCGCCAGCAGTGAGTCGACTAGCGGTCCCTACGAGCAGTACTTC
NA	TRBV5-1	TRBD2	TRBJ2-3	CASRVLAGVSADTQYF	TGCGCCAGCAGAGTACTAGCGGGAGTCTCTGCAGATACGCAGTATTTT
NA	TRBV5-1	TRBD1	TRBJ2-3	CASKGAVGTDTQYF	TGCGCCAGCAAGGGGGCGGTGGGCACAGATACGCAGTATTTT
once	TRBV27	NA	TRBJ2-7	CASSRTAGSYEQYF	TGTGCCAGCAGTAGGACAGCCGGATCCTACGAGCAGTACTTC
NA	TRBV30	NA	TRBJ1-6	CAWSPPRGSYNSPLHF	TGTGCCTGGAGTCCCCCGCGGGGCTCCTATAATTCACCCCTCCACTTT
NA	TRBV7-2	NA	TRBJ2-6	CASSYQGVSGANVLTF	TGTGCCAGCAGCTACCAGGGTGTCTCCGGGGCCAACGTCCTGACTTTC
NA	TRBV11-2	NA	TRBJ1-6	CASSSSNSPLHF	TGTGCCAGCAGCTCATCAAATTCACCCCTCCACTTT
NA	TRBV7-9	NA	TRBJ2-1	CASSPNSGSYNEQFF	TGTGCCAGCAGCCCGAACAGCGGGTCCTACAATGAGCAGTTCTTC
few	TRBV7-2	NA	TRBJ2-2	CASKGGGINTGELFF	TGTGCCAGTAAGGGAGGGGGGATTAACACCGGGGAGCTGTTTTTT
NA	TRBV28	NA	TRBJ2-2	CASSSSNRVGVGTGELFF	TGTGCCAGCAGTTCCTCGAACAGGGTAGGTGTAGGCACCGGGGAGCTGTTTTTT
NA	TRBV29-1	NA	TRBJ1-2	CSVGGDANYGYTF	TGCAGCGTTGGCGGAGACGCTAACTATGGCTACACCTTC
NA	TRBV2	TRBD1	TRBJ1-2	CASSGDRGRVGYTF	TGTGCCAGCAGTGGGGACAGGGGGCGCGTTGGCTACACCTTC
once	TRBV6-1	NA	TRBJ1-1	CASSERWSGTEAFF	TGTGCCAGCAGTGAAAGGTGGAGTGGCACTGAAGCTTTCTTT
NA	TRBV27	NA	TRBJ2-5	CASPRPRETQYF	TGTGCCAGCCCACGACCCAGGGAGACCCAGTACTTC
NA	TRBV4-2	NA	TRBJ1-6	CASSPREVLNSPLHF	TGTGCCAGCAGCCCCAGGGAGGTACTGAATTCACCCCTCCACTTT
NA	TRBV6-5	TRBD1	TRBJ2-5	CASSPGGGETQYF	TGTGCCAGCAGCCCAGGGGGTGGAGAGACCCAGTACTTC
NA	TRBV10-2	NA	TRBJ1-3	CASSEPGGYGNTIYF	TGCGCCAGCAGTGAACCGGGGGGATACGGAAACACCATATATTTT
few	TRBV6-6	TRBD2	TRBJ2-1	CASSSDWGGEQFF	TGTGCCAGCAGTTCGGACTGGGGGGGTGAGCAGTTCTTC
NA	TRBV9	NA	TRBJ2-1	CASSVARGSYNEQFF	TGTGCCAGCAGCGTAGCGCGGGGTTCCTACAATGAGCAGTTCTTC
once	TRBV4-2	NA	TRBJ1-4	CASSHPLADRELATNEKLFF	TGTGCCAGCAGCCACCCCCTTGCCGACAGAGAACTTGCAACTAATGAAAAACTGTTTTTT